Following are 28 T cell receptor beta chains from one sample sequenced in a study of T-cell memory formation after mild COVID-19. Each CDR3 protein gets one entry after TCRdb re-called the 5' RACE reads with MiXCR. The sample records 250,000 to 350,000 distinct CDR3 sequences, approximately 16% being singletons. Sequenced sample: PBMCs or a T cell subset sorted from them (not recorded which). All receptors come from a man aged 18 to 35 who had mild COVID-19 (a few samples of this study predate the infection). Cell type and time point are not known.

The chain has TRBV9 and TRBJ2-5; 7 nucleotides match TRBD2. This CDR3 has 14 residues. J gave up 2 bases and V 1 base, and 2 bases lay outside the gene matches. Per the germline V gene, CDR1 is SGDLS and CDR2 is YYNGEE. The CDR3 reads CASSVFGGQETQYF. The CDR3 coding sequence is TGTGCCAGCAGCGTATTCGGGGGGCAAGAGACCCAGTACTTC.

The V call is TRBV20-1, the J call TRBJ2-7, with 8 bases that match TRBD2. Trimming cost V 0 bases and J 5 bases; bases outside gene matches: 6. This CDR3 region has 14 residues. Germline-derived CDR1 and CDR2 are DFQATT and SNEGSKA (reference sequence). The CDR3 sequence: CSARDLGSGDEQYF. Here the CDR3 DNA reads TGCAGTGCTAGAGATCTGGGTAGCGGGGACGAGCAGTACTTC.

This clonotype has ten or more counts. The J gene is TRBJ2-3, the V gene TRBV12-3 or TRBV12-4, with 7 bases identical to TRBD2. The J segment lost 4 bases and the V segment lost 6 bases, leaving 7 bases of the junction unmatched. This CDR3 comprises 14 residues. CDR3 sequence: CASSRGVPPDTQYF. DNA for the CDR3: TGTGCCAGCAGCCGGGGGGTCCCCCCAGATACGCAGTATTTT.

In DNA, the CDR3 is TGCAGTGCTAGAGATCCCAGGGCAGGCACTGAAGCTTTCTTT. Amino acid sequence: CSARDPRAGTEAFF. The chain combines TRBV20-1 with TRBJ1-1, with TRBD1 as a possible D gene (5 bases). The germline V gene encodes CDR1 DFQATT and CDR2 SNEGSKA (reference sequence). Trimming left V 0 bases short and J 4 bases short, with 12 bases between. The CDR3 contains 14 residues.

In this sample, this clonotype turned up a few times. This chain connects TRBV20-1 to TRBJ2-3; 12 positions agree with TRBD2. The CDR3 totals 14 residues. The germline V gene encodes CDR1 DFQATT and CDR2 SNEGSKA (reference sequence). CDR3 coding DNA: TGCAGGACTAGCGGGGGCACTAGCACAGATACGCAGTATTTT. Translating gives CRTSGGTSTDTQYF.

The table lists this clonotype with a few counts. This chain uses TRBV28 with TRBJ2-1; 13 nucleotides match TRBD2. CDR1 MDHEN and CDR2 SYDVKM come from the germline V gene. This CDR3 spans 17 amino acids. V gave up 6 bases and J gave up 0 bases; unmatched junction bases: 5. The CDR3: CASREGLAGISYNEQFF. CDR3 sequence (DNA): TGTGCCAGCAGGGAGGGACTAGCGGGGATCTCCTACAATGAGCAGTTCTTC.

The rearrangement links TRBV20-1 to TRBJ2-1; D might be TRBD2 (7 bases). The CDR3 runs to 13 residues. In germline, CDR1 is DFQATT, CDR2 SNEGSKA (reference sequence). The CDR3: CRAPRGGHNEQFF. DNA for the CDR3: TGCAGGGCCCCTCGCGGGGGCCACAATGAGCAGTTCTTC.

This clonotype was picked up many times. The chain has TRBV27 and TRBJ1-1; 7 nucleotides agree with TRBD1. The CDR3 extends over 15 amino acids. V gave up 2 bases and J gave up 4 bases; unmatched junction bases: 7. Germline assignment: CDR1 MNHEY and CDR2 SMNVEV (reference sequence). The CDR3 is CASSLTLTGITEAFF. For the CDR3, the DNA is TGTGCCAGCAGTTTAACCCTGACAGGGATCACTGAAGCTTTCTTT.

This clonotype was detected a few times. This sequence joins TRBV7-2 and TRBJ1-1, with 9 bases identical to TRBD1. Germline trimming cut 1 base from V and 5 bases from J; bases unmatched to any gene: 5. Germline CDR1 SGHTA, CDR2 FQGNSA. The CDR3 is made up of 15 amino acids. CDR3 sequence (DNA): TGTGCCAGCAGCTTAGGGTTACAGGGGGCGACTGAAGCTTTCTTT. Its protein is CASSLGLQGATEAFF.

The sample holds a few counts of this clonotype. The chain is built from TRBV20-1 and TRBJ1-3, with D possibly TRBD1 on 6 matching bases. This CDR3 has 15 residues. Per the germline V gene, CDR1 is DFQATT and CDR2 is SNEGSKA (reference sequence). V shed 0 bases and J shed 0 bases, with 9 bases lying between them. The CDR3 region is CSARDRGNSGNTIYF. DNA of the CDR3: TGCAGTGCTAGAGATAGGGGGAACTCTGGAAACACCATATATTTT.

The genes are TRBV7-3 and TRBJ1-1, with D hard to call. Trimming removed 3 bases at V and 1 base at J, with 9 bases between. Per germline, CDR1 SGHTA and CDR2 FQGTGA. The CDR3 is 14 residues long. CDR3 sequence: CASSLRHSNTEAFF. For the CDR3, the DNA is TGTGCCAGCAGCTTGAGACATTCGAACACTGAAGCTTTCTTT.

Only a few counts were recorded for this clonotype. The chain joins TRBV7-6 to TRBJ2-6; D is possibly TRBD1 or TRBD2 (7 bases each). This CDR3 has 18 residues. CDR1 SGHVS and CDR2 FNYEAQ come from the germline V gene. V lost 5 bases, J lost 0 bases, and 17 bases lay in between. The CDR3 region has the DNA TGTGCCAGCAGCCCCCAGGGGGGGGAAAACTCTGGGGCCAACGTCCTGACTTTC. Translation gives CASSPQGGENSGANVLTF.

This clonotype was counted only a few times. Sequence at one end of the junction differs from germline and may be a read error. The chain employs TRBV10-1 and TRBJ2-1, with D possibly matching TRBD2 (5 bases). The germline gives CDR1 WNHNN, CDR2 SYGVQD (reference sequence). The CDR3 spans 11 residues. The CDR3 DNA is TGCGCCAGCAATGAGGGTATCCTTTGGTTCTTC. Translation: CASNEGILWFF.

The chain recombines TRBV6-6 with TRBJ2-1, with TRBD2 matching 9 bases. CDR3 length: 14 amino acids. Germline values: CDR1 MNHNY, CDR2 SVGAGI (reference sequence). J gave up 3 bases and V 5 bases, and 2 bases lay outside the gene matches. The CDR3 loop is CASSKTSGYNEQFF. The CDR3 DNA sequence: TGTGCCAGCAGTAAGACTAGCGGCTACAATGAGCAGTTCTTC.

The chain links TRBV6-6 to TRBJ1-4; 7 bases are a match to TRBD1. Germline loops: CDR1 MNHNY, CDR2 SVGAGI (reference sequence). Trimming cost V 10 bases and J 3 bases; bases outside gene matches: 8. The CDR3 length is 14 residues. The DNA for the CDR3 is TGTGCCACCAACTCCAGGGGGGCTAATGAAAAACTGTTTTTT. Protein: CATNSRGANEKLFF.

The V and J genes are TRBV20-1 and TRBJ2-5; possible D gene TRBD2, 7 bases. The V end lost 5 bases, the J end lost 2 bases, and 18 bases lay between the germline ends. Germline lookup yields CDR1 DFQATT and CDR2 SNEGSKA (reference sequence). The CDR3 spans 15 residues. The CDR3, as DNA: TGCAGTGCTGTCGCATGGGGGGGGGCTCAAGAGACCCAGTACTTC. This codes for CSAVAWGGAQETQYF.

This clonotype was recorded at least ten times. The chain recombines TRBV6-5 with TRBJ1-1, with D hard to call. Germline V gene sequence: CDR1 MNHEY, CDR2 SVGAGI. The length of the CDR3 is 11 residues. V was cut by 5 bases and J by 14 bases, with 15 bases left in between. The chain's CDR3 is CASSHKADRFF. The CDR3 nucleotides are TGTGCCAGCAGTCACAAGGCCGATCGGTTCTTT.

This clonotype was counted ten times or more. The rearrangement uses TRBV5-6 and TRBJ2-3, with 9 positions matching TRBD2. V was clipped by 2 bases and J by 2 bases; unmatched bases: 3. Germline V gene lookup returns CDR1 SGHDT and CDR2 YYEEEE. The length of the CDR3 is 15 residues. CDR3 loop: CASSLPGLATDTQYF. As DNA, the CDR3 is TGTGCCAGCAGCTTACCGGGACTAGCCACAGATACGCAGTATTTT.

This clonotype was counted between two and nine times. The chain employs TRBV7-9 and TRBJ1-2; D not resolved. Germline CDR1 and CDR2: SEHNR and FQNEAQ (reference sequence). V was trimmed by 2 bases and J by 3 bases, leaving 13 bases between them. The CDR3 length is 15 residues. This chain's CDR3 is CASSLIHPYYYGYTF. The CDR3 DNA sequence: TGTGCCAGCAGCTTAATCCATCCCTACTACTATGGCTACACCTTC. Full variable domain (missing parts from reference TRBV7-9 and TRBJ1-2): DTGVSQNPRHKITKRGQNVTFRCDPISEHNRLYWYRQTLGQGPEFLTYFQNEAQLEKSRLLSDRFSAERPKGSFSTLEIQRTEQGDSAMYLCASSLIHPYYYGYTFGSGTRLTVV.

The chain is built from TRBV5-1 and TRBJ1-5, with D unresolved. The CDR3 length is 17 residues. V was pared by 5 bases and J by 0 bases, with 18 bases between. Germline CDR1 and CDR2: SGHRS and YFSETQ. CDR3 sequence reads: CASRFRGGHLSNQPQHF. CDR3 DNA: TGCGCCAGCAGATTCCGGGGAGGGCACCTTAGCAATCAGCCCCAGCATTTT.

This clonotype came up a few times. The chain employs TRBV4-1 and TRBJ1-1, with TRBD1 identical over 7 bases. With V trimmed by 0 bases and J by 2 bases, 9 bases remained unmatched. Germline assignment: CDR1 MGHRA and CDR2 YSYEKL. This CDR3 spans 17 amino acids. The CDR3 DNA sequence: TGCGCCAGCAGCCAAGATAACGGGGACAGCCTAAACACTGAAGCTTTCTTT. Its protein product is CASSQDNGDSLNTEAFF.

This clonotype was picked up many times. The chain links TRBV10-1 to TRBJ1-1; possibly TRBD1 for D (5 bases). This CDR3 is built from 14 residues. Trimming took 5 bases from V and 7 from J, leaving 17 bases between them. Germline V gene lookup returns CDR1 WNHNN and CDR2 SYGVQD (reference sequence). The CDR3 region is CASSSGASRNEAFF. DNA for the CDR3: TGCGCCAGCAGTTCTGGGGCTTCAAGGAATGAAGCTTTCTTT.

Only a few counts were recorded for this clonotype. V is TRBV20-1 and J is TRBJ2-5; D is possibly TRBD2 (6 bases). This CDR3 spans 13 amino acids. Trimming removed 0 bases at V and 3 bases at J, with 8 bases between. Germline values: CDR1 DFQATT, CDR2 SNEGSKA (reference sequence). The CDR3 DNA is TGCAGTGCTAGAGATAGACTAGAAGAGACCCAGTACTTC. This translates into CSARDRLEETQYF.

The sample holds a few counts of this clonotype. This sequence joins TRBV6-2 or TRBV6-3 and TRBJ2-7; TRBD2 aligns across 15 bases. J gave up 4 bases and V 7 bases, and 2 bases lay outside the gene matches. The germline V gene has CDR1 MNHEY and CDR2 SVGEGT. The CDR3 consists of 14 residues. The CDR3: CASTGLAGGYEQYF. For the CDR3, the DNA is TGTGCCAGCACCGGACTAGCGGGGGGGTACGAGCAGTACTTC.

This clonotype was seen a few times. This sequence joins TRBV12-3 or TRBV12-4 and TRBJ2-3; maybe TRBD1 (5 bases). With 6 bases removed from V and 5 bases from J, the gap between germline ends came to 12 bases. The CDR3 runs to 13 residues. The CDR3 reads CASRRVQGDTQYF. The CDR3, as DNA: TGTGCCAGCAGGAGAGTGCAGGGAGATACGCAGTATTTT.

The rearrangement joins TRBV6-5 to TRBJ2-2, with D hard to call. V was pared by 2 bases and J by 3 bases, with 10 bases between. Germline V gene data show CDR1 as MNHEY and CDR2 as SVGAGI. The CDR3 runs 15 residues. CDR3 sequence (DNA): TGTGCCAGCAGTTACCCCCCTCCTTACACCGGGGAGCTGTTTTTT. Translated, it gives CASSYPPPYTGELFF.

This chain connects TRBV7-2 to TRBJ1-1, with 7 bases aligning to TRBD1. The V gene end was trimmed by 5 bases and the J gene end by 0 bases; junction bases not matched to a gene: 3. CDR1 is SGHTA, CDR2 FQGNSA, per germline. This CDR3 is built from 14 residues. The CDR3 coding sequence is TGTGCCAGCAGCCAAGACAGGGTGAACACTGAAGCTTTCTTT. It encodes CASSQDRVNTEAFF.

V and J are TRBV3-1 and TRBJ1-4; D unclear. CDR3 length: 14 amino acids. Germline loops: CDR1 LGHDT, CDR2 YNNKEL (reference sequence). V gave up 0 bases and J gave up 10 bases, with 12 bases separating them. Written as DNA, the CDR3 is TGTGCCAGCAGCCAAGAGTCGAACGGAGGAAAACTGTTTTTT. Translating it yields CASSQESNGGKLFF.